This passage covers 27 T cell receptor beta chains from one sample sequenced in a study of metastatic and nonmetastatic thyroid tumors. MiXCR was used by TCRdb to re-call the PCR reads. The sample lists around 14,000 clones; 3.6% were seen once. Ahead of thyroid surgery, no patient had received treatment of any kind. Material: tumor tissue. These TCRs come from a female donor with papillary thyroid cancer or a benign thyroid nodule (not recorded which). Some clones in this sample may be carry-over from other donors' samples.

The V gene is TRBV11-3, the J gene TRBJ2-4; no clear D. The germline V gene has CDR1 SGHNT and CDR2 YENEEA. The ends were cut back, 0 bases at V and 11 bases at J, with 11 bases in the middle. The CDR3 is 13 residues long. For the CDR3, the DNA is TGTGCCAGCAGCTTAGATGTCTCCCCGGTTCAGTACTTC. As protein: CASSLDVSPVQYF. The whole variable domain, filled in from reference TRBV11-3 and TRBJ2-4, reads EAGVVQSPRYKIIEKKQPVAFWCNPISGHNTLYWYLQNLGQGPELLIRYENEEAVDDSQLPKDRFSAERLKGVDSTLKIQPAELGDSAVYLCASSLDVSPVQYFGAGTRLSVL.

This rearrangement joins TRBV6-1 to TRBJ1-6, with D uncertain. The V end was cut by 3 bases, the J end by 0 bases, with 0 bases between. Germline V CDR1 and CDR2: MNHNS, SASEGT. There are 13 residues in the CDR3. CDR3 loop: CASSDSYNSPLHF. The CDR3 DNA sequence: TGTGCCAGCAGTGACTCCTATAATTCACCCCTCCACTTT.

This clone showed up just a few times. The chain links TRBV11-2 to TRBJ1-1; D may be TRBD1 (6 bases). The CDR3 consists of 15 residues. Trimming shortened V by 1 base and J by 4 bases, and 13 bases separated the two germline ends. The germline CDR1 and CDR2 sequences are SGHAT and FQNNGV. Here the CDR3 DNA reads TGTGCCAGCAGCTTAGCCGGAGGGGGTCCCACTGAAGCTTTCTTT. This gives the protein CASSLAGGGPTEAFF. The entire variable domain, with the rest obtained from reference TRBV11-2 and TRBJ1-1, is as follows: EAGVAQSPRYKIIEKRQSVAFWCNPISGHATLYWYQQILGQGPKLLIQFQNNGVVDDSQLPKDRFSAERLKGVDSTLKIQPAKLEDSAVYLCASSLAGGGPTEAFFGQGTRLTVV.

This clone showed up just a few times. The chain carries TRBV29-1 and TRBJ1-1, with D unclear. This CDR3 has 13 amino acids. V lost 7 bases and J 3 bases, leaving 15 bases between the germline ends. Germline V CDR1 and CDR2: SQVTM, ANQGSEA. The CDR3 is CSGAGGRDTEAFF. CDR3 nucleotides: TGCAGCGGGGCAGGTGGACGGGACACTGAAGCTTTCTTT.

This clone is medium-sized within its sample. V and J are TRBV2 and TRBJ1-4; D call uncertain. Trimming removed 3 bases at V and 2 bases at J, with 7 bases between. CDR1 is SNHLY and CDR2 is FYNNEI in the germline V gene. This CDR3 comprises 14 residues. This CDR3 reads CASSERATNEKLFF. The CDR3 DNA follows: TGTGCCAGCAGTGAGAGGGCGACTAATGAAAAACTGTTTTTT.

This clone was detected a few times. This sequence joins TRBV28 and TRBJ1-1; D possibly corresponds to TRBD1 (6 bases). CDR3 length: 13 residues. The V gene lost 7 bases and the J gene lost 4 bases, with 13 bases spanning the gap. Germline CDR1 MDHEN, CDR2 SYDVKM. The CDR3 region is CASIRGRGTEAFF. In DNA form, the CDR3 reads TGTGCCAGCATACGGGGCAGGGGCACTGAAGCTTTCTTT. The variable domain in full, with the rest retrieved from reference TRBV28 and TRBJ1-1, is DVKVTQSSRYLVKRTGEKVFLECVQDMDHENMFWYRQDPGLGLRLIYFSYDVKMKEKGDIPEGYSVSREKKERFSLILESASTNQTSMYLCASIRGRGTEAFFGQGTRLTVV.

This clone was observed a few times. The V gene is TRBV28, the J gene TRBJ2-7; D remains unclear. There are 11 residues in the CDR3. V was shortened by 8 bases and J by 2 bases, with 7 bases between the two germline ends. The germline gives CDR1 MDHEN, CDR2 SYDVKM. CDR3 protein: CASRWAYEQYF. CDR3 nucleotides: TGTGCCAGCCGATGGGCCTACGAGCAGTACTTC.

This clone turned up a few times. This chain links TRBV29-1 with TRBJ1-2, with a weak D call TRBD1 (5 bases). CDR3 length: 15 amino acids. Germline CDR1 is SQVTM and CDR2 is ANQGSEA. V dropped 6 bases and J dropped 4 bases, with 21 bases sitting between them. The CDR3 coding sequence is TGCAGCGTCATGAACGCGGGGGGGGTTGGCTATGGCTACACCTTC. Translating it yields CSVMNAGGVGYGYTF.

The V gene is TRBV5-8, the J gene TRBJ2-3; maybe TRBD2 (5 bases). CDR3 length: 14 residues. V gave up 1 base and J gave up 2 bases, with 8 bases separating them. CDR1 SGHTS and CDR2 YDEGEE come from the germline V gene. The CDR3 DNA is TGTGCCAGCAGCTTGCGGGGAACCACAGATACGCAGTATTTT. Translation: CASSLRGTTDTQYF.

This clone appeared many times. V usage is TRBV6-1 and J usage is TRBJ2-7; unclear D gene. From germline, CDR1 is MNHNS and CDR2 SASEGT. V lost 4 bases and J lost 6, with 16 bases in between. CDR3 size: 14 residues. The DNA for the CDR3 is TGTGCCAGCAGTGGAAGGACCCACACGAGCGAGCAGTACTTC. Translated: CASSGRTHTSEQYF.

The rearrangement joins TRBV7-9 to TRBJ2-3, with TRBD1 matching over 9 bases. CDR1 is SEHNR and CDR2 is FQNEAQ in the germline V gene (reference sequence). Trimming removed 1 base from V and 4 bases from J; junction bases left unmatched: 3. The CDR3 is 15 amino acids. The CDR3 region has the DNA TGTGCCAGCAGCTTAGTGGGACAGGGTGCAGATACGCAGTATTTT. This translates into CASSLVGQGADTQYF.

This clone showed up just a few times. The rearrangement links TRBV11-3 to TRBJ2-2; TRBD1 is a possible D gene (6 bases). Germline CDR1 and CDR2: SGHNT and YENEEA. This CDR3 comprises 16 residues. The V end lost 2 bases, the J end lost 5 bases, and 15 bases lay between the germline ends. CDR3 in amino acids: CASSLTGPPFTGELFF. Written as DNA, the CDR3 is TGTGCCAGCAGCTTAACAGGGCCCCCTTTTACCGGGGAGCTGTTTTTT.

This clone was observed a few times. This rearrangement joins TRBV6-1 to TRBJ1-3; no reliable D call. Looked up from germline, CDR1 is MNHNS and CDR2 is SASEGT. The CDR3 length is 14 residues. The V gene lost 7 bases and the J gene lost 0 bases, with 10 bases spanning the gap. The CDR3 DNA follows: TGTGCCAGCACCCATGGGGACTCTGGAAACACCATATATTTT. The encoded protein is CASTHGDSGNTIYF.

Relative to its sample, this clone is large. CDR3 in DNA: TGTGCCAGCAGTGAATGGGACACTGAAGCTTTCTTT. Its translation: CASSEWDTEAFF. The rearrangement links TRBV6-1 to TRBJ1-1; D unclear. The CDR3 extends over 12 amino acids. The ends were cut back, 2 bases at V and 3 bases at J, with 4 bases in the middle. Germline-derived CDR1 and CDR2 are MNHNS and SASEGT.

The V call is TRBV2, the J call TRBJ2-5; TRBD2 aligns across 13 bases. CDR1 is SNHLY, CDR2 FYNNEI, per germline. The length of the CDR3 is 17 residues. V was clipped by 5 bases and J by 5 bases; unmatched bases: 11. The DNA for the CDR3 is TGTGCCAGCAGTCGCCTACCGACTAGCGGGAGGTTGGAGACCCAGTACTTC. Protein: CASSRLPTSGRLETQYF.

This clone occurred a few times. The J gene is TRBJ2-7, the V gene TRBV6-2 or TRBV6-3, with D perhaps matching TRBD1 or TRBD2 (5 bases each). The CDR3 totals 15 residues. Germline lookup yields CDR1 MNHEY and CDR2 SVGEGT. Trimming took 2 bases from V and 3 from J, leaving 14 bases between them. CDR3: CASSYNGAPIYEQYF. DNA of the CDR3: TGTGCCAGCAGTTACAACGGGGCTCCAATCTACGAGCAGTACTTC.

This clone was detected only a few times. The chain carries TRBV6-5 and TRBJ2-2; D gene uncertain. The CDR3 has 12 amino acids. V lost 3 bases, J lost 4 bases, and 3 bases lay in between. Per the germline V gene, CDR1 is MNHEY and CDR2 is SVGAGI. CDR3 sequence (DNA): TGTGCCAGCAGTTATTGCACCGGGGAGCTGTTTTTT. Translation gives CASSYCTGELFF.

J is TRBJ1-2 and V is TRBV30; D is ambiguous. Germline V gives CDR1 GTSNPN, CDR2 SVGIG (reference sequence). The CDR3 length is 14 residues. Trimming left V 0 bases short and J 6 bases short, with 14 bases between. The CDR3 coding sequence is TGTGCCTGGAGTGTACCTCTTCGTCCGGATGGCTACACCTTC. Residues: CAWSVPLRPDGYTF.

Notes on this clone: The DNA is left out, because the CDR3 cannot be placed on it with certainty; the CDR3 is given as TCRdb lists it. The J gene is TRBJ2-2, the V gene TRBV6-5. A total of 13 residues make up the CDR3, ends included. Germline V gives CDR1 MNHEY, CDR2 SVGAGI. Here the CDR3 reads CASSTSDAGELFF.

This sequence joins TRBV20-1 and TRBJ2-3, with 9 bases that match TRBD2. J lost 7 bases, V lost 0 bases, and 8 bases had no gene match. CDR3 size: 15 residues. Germline lookup yields CDR1 DFQATT and CDR2 SNEGSKA (reference sequence). CDR3 DNA: TGCAGTGCTAGAGATATGAGACTAGCGGCATATACGCAGTATTTT. It encodes CSARDMRLAAYTQYF.

This clone was recorded a few times. The identical CDR3 is also encoded by other nucleotide sequences in the sample. The chain has TRBV2 and TRBJ1-1; 7 positions match TRBD1. This CDR3 has 14 amino acids. The germline V gene has CDR1 SNHLY and CDR2 FYNNEI. V lost 6 bases and J lost 2; bases outside the gene matches: 6. CDR3 protein: CASRYRTGNTEAFF. CDR3 coding DNA: TGTGCCAGCAGATACAGGACAGGCAACACTGAAGCTTTCTTT.

This clone appeared many times. The genes are TRBV3-1 and TRBJ2-1; D uncertain. Germline V gene sequence: CDR1 LGHDT, CDR2 YNNKEL (reference sequence). V was pared by 2 bases and J by 0 bases, with 8 bases between. The length of the CDR3 is 15 residues. CDR3 sequence: CASSQMVSSYNEQFF. Here the CDR3 DNA reads TGTGCCAGCAGCCAAATGGTTTCCTCCTACAATGAGCAGTTCTTC.

Relative to its sample, this clone is medium-sized. This rearrangement joins TRBV20-1 to TRBJ1-2, with TRBD1 matching over 7 bases. Germline CDR1 is DFQATT and CDR2 is SNEGSKA (reference sequence). The CDR3 contains 15 residues. J lost 0 bases, V lost 3 bases, and 7 bases had no gene match. The chain's CDR3 is CSASPGGLANYGYTF. The CDR3 bases are TGCAGTGCTAGCCCAGGGGGGCTGGCTAACTATGGCTACACCTTC.

This clone was counted only a few times. The rearrangement links TRBV6-1 to TRBJ2-1, with TRBD2 as a possible D gene (5 bases). The ends were cut back, 7 bases at V and 7 bases at J, with 20 bases in the middle. The CDR3 is made up of 15 amino acids. Germline assignment: CDR1 MNHNS and CDR2 SASEGT. DNA of the CDR3: TGTGCCAGCACCTCTCCGGCGGGCAGAAAGAATGAGCAGTTCTTC. Protein: CASTSPAGRKNEQFF.

This clone was recorded a few times. The V and J genes are TRBV28 and TRBJ1-2, with 8 bases identical to TRBD1. V shed 3 bases, J shed 7 bases, and the junction held 7 bases outside the gene matches. The CDR3 covers 14 residues. CDR1 is MDHEN and CDR2 is SYDVKM in the germline V gene. As DNA, the CDR3 is TGTGCCAGCAGTTTTCAAGGACAGGGAAGTGGCTACACCTTC. It specifies CASSFQGQGSGYTF.

This clone was picked up a small number of times. Mismatch with germline at one junction end may stem from a read error. CDR3 coding DNA: TGTGCCGGCAGGGACGACAGGGATAATGGCTACACCTTC. As protein: CAGRDDRDNGYTF. The rearrangement joins TRBV28 to TRBJ1-2; 7 bases agree with TRBD1. Germline CDR1 and CDR2: MDHEN and SYDVKM. This CDR3 has 13 residues.

The V gene is TRBV28, the J gene TRBJ1-2; no clear D gene. V was cut by 2 bases and J by 4 bases, with 20 bases left in between. This CDR3 is 17 amino acids long. Per germline, CDR1 MDHEN and CDR2 SYDVKM. The CDR3 DNA reads TGTGCCAGCAGTTTAATCTTCCCGGACTCATACGGCTATGGCTACACCTTC. It encodes CASSLIFPDSYGYGYTF.